The clone carrying this T cell receptor (beta chain) was recorded once. Its matching antigen is unknown. The record originates from a study of somatic mutations in cytotoxic T cells in rheumatoid arthritis. Findings and limits, study-wide: It was found that CD8+ T-cell clonality in rheumatoid arthritis patients did not differ significantly from that in age-matched healthy controls.

Per germline, CDR1 WSHSY and CDR2 SAAADI. This CDR3 is 13 amino acids long. V dropped 4 bases and J dropped 2; count of bases not matched to a gene: 1. TCRdb keeps only in-frame clones here, not all; method: immunoSEQ multiplex PCR. The data contain about 20,000 clones, over 75% of them seen just once; the ten biggest clones take up nearly 9%. Sequencing was carried out using CD8+ T cells sorted from blood. V gene TRBV10-2 combines with J gene TRBJ1-2; 7 bases line up with TRBD1. The sequence came from an adult with rheumatoid arthritis. The CDR3 is CASSGQGNYGYTF. DNA for the CDR3: TGCGCCAGCAGTGGACAGGGAAACTATGGCTACACCTTC.